The 31 T cell receptor beta chains below all came from one sample that was sequenced in a study of blood T cell repertoires in COVID-19. Assay used: immunoSEQ multiplex PCR; TCRdb lists only in-frame clones, some missing. There are under 250,000 clones in the sample; 70% to 85% occur only once, and around 8.9% lies in the top ten. Sequenced material: peripheral blood. The receptors originated from a man older than 75 with acute or convalescent COVID-19.

The gene calls are TRBV12-3 or TRBV12-4 and TRBJ2-2; unclear D gene. The CDR3 length is 13 residues. Between the trimmed V and J ends, which lost 0 bases and 6 bases, there was a span of 5 bases. CDR3 sequence (DNA): TGTGCCAGCAGTTTAGCTGAGGCCGGGGAGCTGTTTTTT. Residues: CASSLAEAGELFF.

The table lists this clone with a count of one. The V gene is TRBV7-8, the J gene TRBJ2-7; D may be TRBD2 (5 bases). There are 15 residues in the CDR3. Trimming left V 0 bases short and J 3 bases short, with 12 bases between. Germline-derived CDR1 and CDR2 are SGHVS and FQNEAQ. The CDR3 DNA sequence: TGTGCCAGCAGCTTAGCGGAGGTGGCAGACTACGAGCAGTACTTC. Residues: CASSLAEVADYEQYF.

This chain joins TRBV23-1 and TRBJ1-2; no firm D call. TRBV23-1 is an ORF, and what it does is uncertain. The CDR3 loop spans 13 amino acids. The germline V and J ends were trimmed by 4 bases and 3 bases, with 9 bases remaining between them. CDR3 nucleotide sequence: TGCGCCAGCAGTCCCCGGGTTCACTATGGCTACACCTTC. Protein product: CASSPRVHYGYTF.

V and J are TRBV7-3 and TRBJ2-5; D is possibly TRBD1 (5 bases). CDR3 length equals 13 residues. V was pared by 5 bases and J by 5 bases, with 12 bases between. Germline V lookup: CDR1 SGHTA, CDR2 FQGTGA. The DNA for the CDR3 is TGTGCCAGCAGCCAAGGGGCGGTGGAGACCCAGTACTTC. Translated: CASSQGAVETQYF. Full variable domain (remainder filled in from reference TRBV7-3 and TRBJ2-5): GAGVSQTPSNKVTEKGKYVELRCDPISGHTALYWYRQSLGQGPEFLIYFQGTGAADDSGLPNDRFFAVRPEGSVSTLKIQRTERGDSAVYLCASSQGAVETQYFGPGTRLLVL.

This chain joins TRBV10-2 and TRBJ1-3, with 7 bases lining up with TRBD1. CDR1 and CDR2 (germline): WSHSY, SAAADI. The CDR3 runs 15 residues. The ends lost 4 bases at V and 2 bases at J; junction bases unmatched: 5. CDR3: CASSAGTAPGNTIYF. The CDR3 DNA reads as TGCGCCAGCAGTGCCGGGACAGCTCCTGGAAACACCATATATTTT.

The chain couples TRBV5-4 to TRBJ2-5, with D perhaps matching TRBD2 (7 bases). The CDR3 sequence is 15 residues long. Germline loops: CDR1 SGHNT, CDR2 YYREEE (reference sequence). The V end was cut by 6 bases, the J end by 1 base, with 16 bases between. The CDR3 loop is CASTWGGGTQETQYF. The DNA of the CDR3 is TGTGCCAGCACCTGGGGAGGGGGGACCCAAGAGACCCAGTACTTC.

The chain links TRBV2 to TRBJ2-5; 7 positions agree with TRBD2. Trimming at V came to 7 bases and at J to 7 bases, leaving 9 bases not matched to a gene. The CDR3 consists of 13 residues. CDR1 is SNHLY, CDR2 FYNNEI, per germline. The CDR3 sequence is CASNPRTGGTQYF. In nucleotides, the CDR3 is TGTGCCAGCAATCCCAGGACGGGGGGGACCCAGTACTTC.

A single count supports this clone. This chain connects TRBV3-1 (or the pseudogene TRBV3-2) to TRBJ2-5; 9 bases line up with TRBD1. Trimming took 1 base from V and 5 from J; bases not matched to a gene: 8. The CDR3 totals 16 residues. Germline V gives CDR1 LGHDT, CDR2 YNNKEL (reference sequence). CDR3 sequence (DNA): TGTGCCAGCAGCCAAGTTGTGGGGACAGGGAGGGAGACCCAGTACTTC. This gives the protein CASSQVVGTGRETQYF.

This clone showed up just once. The chain joins TRBV7-9 to TRBJ1-1, with a weak D call TRBD1 (6 bases). Germline assignment: CDR1 SEHNR and CDR2 FQNEAQ (reference sequence). The CDR3 is 12 residues long. Trimming shortened V by 3 bases and J by 4 bases, and 6 bases separated the two germline ends. CDR3 sequence (DNA): TGTGCCAGCAGCTTGGACAGCACTGAAGCTTTCTTT. Protein product: CASSLDSTEAFF.

J is TRBJ2-1 and V is TRBV24-1; 9 bases align to TRBD2. Germline loops: CDR1 KGHDR, CDR2 SFDVKD. The CDR3 runs 15 residues. The V and J ends lost 6 bases and 5 bases, in that order; junction bases with no gene match: 7. CDR3 bases: TGTGCCACCAGTTTTAGCGGGAGAAGGGACAATGAGCAGTTCTTC. It is translated as CATSFSGRRDNEQFF.

The chain uses TRBV3-1 (or the pseudogene TRBV3-2) and TRBJ2-2, with TRBD1 identical over 7 bases. V shed 4 bases, J shed 1 base, and the junction held 9 bases outside the gene matches. This CDR3 region has 17 residues. The germline CDR1 and CDR2 sequences are LGHDT and YNNKEL (reference sequence). The CDR3 nucleotides are TGTGCCAGCAGCCCCCTACAGGGGATAGTGAACACCGGGGAGCTGTTTTTT. Its translation is CASSPLQGIVNTGELFF.

J is TRBJ2-3 and V is TRBV27; 8 bases fit TRBD2. Germline V gene lookup returns CDR1 MNHEY and CDR2 SMNVEV (reference sequence). This CDR3 spans 15 amino acids. The V segment lost 6 bases and the J segment 2 bases; nucleotides outside the gene matches: 7. The CDR3 loop is CASRKGLAVTDTQYF. The DNA for the CDR3 is TGTGCCAGCAGGAAAGGACTAGCCGTCACAGATACGCAGTATTTT.

V and J are TRBV7-9 and TRBJ1-2; 7 bases agree with TRBD1. Germline CDR1 is SEHNR and CDR2 is FQNEAQ (reference sequence). J gave up 3 bases and V 5 bases, and 15 bases lay outside the gene matches. This CDR3 is 17 amino acids long. CDR3 sequence (DNA): TGTGCCAGCAGCGCGATACAGGGGCGCAATCGAGACTATGGCTACACCTTC. Residues: CASSAIQGRNRDYGYTF.

This clone was detected only a few times. V and J are TRBV12-5 and TRBJ1-1; D not certain. CDR3 size: 12 residues. V lost 6 bases and J lost 10, with 15 bases in between. Germline V gene lookup returns CDR1 LGHNT and CDR2 FRNRAP. CDR3 region: CASGPGPLVAFF. The CDR3, as DNA: TGTGCTAGTGGCCCCGGTCCTCTCGTAGCTTTCTTT.

V is TRBV4-1 and J is TRBJ2-1; 7 nucleotides align to TRBD2. CDR1 MGHRA and CDR2 YSYEKL come from the germline V gene. The CDR3 is 18 residues long. The V segment lost 0 bases and the J segment 9 bases; nucleotides outside the gene matches: 17. The CDR3 bases are TGCGCCAGCAGCCAAGAGCCCCTCGCAGCGGGGAGGGGTGGTGAGCAGTTCTTC. Translating gives CASSQEPLAAGRGGEQFF.

The chain is built from TRBV6-5 and TRBJ2-1; 11 bases align to TRBD1. Germline loops: CDR1 MNHEY, CDR2 SVGAGI. The length of the CDR3 is 16 residues. V was pared by 4 bases and J by 2 bases, with 4 bases of the junction left unmatched. The CDR3 is CASSFPGQGAYNEQFF. In DNA form, the CDR3 reads TGTGCCAGCAGTTTTCCGGGACAGGGGGCCTACAATGAGCAGTTCTTC.

The CDR3 here is CASSETQGDNQPQHF. CDR3 bases: TGTGCCAGCAGTGAGACGCAGGGTGACAATCAGCCCCAGCATTTT. V gene TRBV6-1 combines with J gene TRBJ1-5; a possible D gene is TRBD1 (5 bases). CDR1 and CDR2 from the germline V gene are MNHNS and SASEGT. This CDR3 region has 15 residues. Trimming removed 3 bases at V and 3 bases at J, with 12 bases between.

The count of this clone is one. The J gene is TRBJ1-1, the V gene TRBV12-2; TRBD1 is taken as the D call from the table, unchecked against the DNA. TRBV12-2 is described as a pseudogene. The CDR3 consists of 17 residues. CDR3 DNA sequence: TGTGCAAGTCGCTTAAGGGGGACAGTCTTCATGAACACTGAAGCTTTCTTT. Amino acid sequence: CASRLRGTVFMNTEAFF.

The genes are TRBV5-6 and TRBJ2-4, with TRBD2 matching 9 bases. Germline V gives CDR1 SGHDT, CDR2 YYEEEE. This CDR3 contains 17 residues. The V gene end was trimmed by 0 bases and the J gene end by 8 bases; junction bases not matched to a gene: 12. Here the CDR3 reads CASSLEGGRASRDIQYF. The CDR3 DNA is TGTGCCAGCAGCTTGGAGGGCGGGAGGGCCTCTCGGGACATTCAGTACTTC.

The V gene is TRBV18, the J gene TRBJ2-7, with TRBD1 matching 10 bases. After removal of 3 bases from V and 5 bases from J, the junction contained 13 bases not matched to a gene. The germline V gene has CDR1 KGHSH and CDR2 LQKENI. CDR3 length: 17 amino acids. CDR3 protein: CASSPSIRDRGRNEQYF. The CDR3, as DNA: TGTGCCAGCTCACCGTCGATCCGGGACAGGGGAAGAAACGAGCAGTACTTC.

The chain couples TRBV5-1 to TRBJ1-1, with no clear D. Germline V gene data show CDR1 as SGHRS and CDR2 as YFSETQ. The CDR3 is 17 amino acids. With 0 bases removed from V and 0 bases from J, the gap between germline ends came to 15 bases. The CDR3 reads CASSLDRLLTMNTEAFF. CDR3 coding DNA: TGCGCCAGCAGCTTGGACAGATTATTAACGATGAACACTGAAGCTTTCTTT.

The sample holds a few counts of this clone. The chain carries TRBV6-2 or TRBV6-3 and TRBJ1-4; D may be TRBD1 (6 bases). The CDR3 length is 14 residues. Trimming took 5 bases from V and 6 from J, leaving 13 bases between them. The V gene's germline CDR1 is MNHEY and CDR2 SVGEGT. This chain's CDR3 is CASSPSGGHEKLFF. CDR3 bases: TGTGCCAGCAGTCCGTCGGGGGGCCATGAAAAACTGTTTTTT.

This clone has just one count. This sequence joins TRBV28 and TRBJ1-2; TRBD1 matches at 7 bases. The CDR3 extends over 15 amino acids. Germline V gene sequence: CDR1 MDHEN, CDR2 SYDVKM. J lost 7 bases, V lost 2 bases, and 10 bases had no gene match. The CDR3 sequence: CASSLNDRAVLGYTF. The CDR3 DNA follows: TGTGCCAGCAGTTTAAATGACAGGGCTGTTCTTGGCTACACCTTC.

This rearrangement joins TRBV5-5 to TRBJ2-7; 9 positions agree with TRBD1. Germline lookup yields CDR1 SGHKS and CDR2 YYEKEE (reference sequence). The CDR3 totals 15 residues. The J segment lost 3 bases and the V segment lost 2 bases, leaving 6 bases of the junction unmatched. The CDR3 DNA is TGTGCCAGCAGCTTCGGGACAGGGATCCTCTACGAGCAGTACTTC. It specifies CASSFGTGILYEQYF. Using reference TRBV5-5 and TRBJ2-7 for the parts outside the CDR3, the full variable domain is DAGVTQSPTHLIKTRGQQVTLRCSPISGHKSVSWYQQVLGQGPQFIFQYYEKEERGRGNFPDRFSARQFPNYSSELNVNALLLGDSALYLCASSFGTGILYEQYFGPGTRLTVT.

The chain combines TRBV5-6 with TRBJ2-7, with TRBD1 as a possible D gene (5 bases). CDR1 and CDR2 from the germline V gene are SGHDT and YYEEEE. Trimming took off 4 bases at V and 6 bases at J, with 20 bases between the two ends. The CDR3 spans 15 residues. In nucleotides, the CDR3 is TGTGCCAGCAGCCGCCGAGGCCAGGGCTTATTCGAGCAGTACTTC. As protein: CASSRRGQGLFEQYF.

The chain uses TRBV12-3 or TRBV12-4 and TRBJ1-5; 9 bases line up with TRBD1. The CDR3 contains 12 residues. Trimming cost V 5 bases and J 15 bases; bases outside gene matches: 8. Here the CDR3 DNA reads TGTGCCAGCAGTCCCGGGACAGGGAGGGTGCATTTT. It specifies CASSPGTGRVHF.

Ten or more counts support this clone. The rearrangement joins TRBV27 to TRBJ1-6; D might be TRBD1 (5 bases). The length of the CDR3 is 14 residues. Germline loops: CDR1 MNHEY, CDR2 SMNVEV (reference sequence). Trimming cost V 8 bases and J 0 bases, with 8 bases left between them. The CDR3 is CASRQGSYNSPLHF. CDR3 DNA: TGTGCCAGCCGGCAGGGCTCCTATAATTCACCCCTCCACTTT.

The chain couples TRBV24-1 to TRBJ2-1; no firm D call. V was shortened by 3 bases and J by 2 bases, with 7 bases between the two germline ends. CDR1 KGHDR and CDR2 SFDVKD come from the germline V gene. This CDR3 region has 14 residues. The CDR3 nucleotides are TGTGCCACCAGTGATATGACACCCTACAATGAGCAGTTCTTC. Encoded protein: CATSDMTPYNEQFF.

There are a few counts of this clone. The J gene is TRBJ2-5, the V gene TRBV19; D is unresolved. Trimming took off 2 bases at V and 2 bases at J, with 9 bases between the two ends. The V gene's germline CDR1 is LNHDA and CDR2 SQIVND (reference sequence). The CDR3 is 14 residues long. The CDR3 here is CASSIPGSQETQYF. CDR3 nucleotides: TGTGCCAGTAGTATACCAGGATCTCAAGAGACCCAGTACTTC.

The genes are TRBV28 and TRBJ1-6, with D perhaps TRBD1 (6 bases). The germline V gene has CDR1 MDHEN and CDR2 SYDVKM. This CDR3 spans 14 amino acids. V was cut by 6 bases and J by 4 bases, with 10 bases left in between. The DNA for the CDR3 is TGTGCCAGCAGGCCTGACAGGTATAATTCACCCCTCCACTTT. Translating gives CASRPDRYNSPLHF.

This chain connects TRBV2 to TRBJ1-5, with 7 bases matching TRBD1. V was clipped by 6 bases and J by 3 bases; unmatched bases: 5. The CDR3 has 14 amino acids. Germline values: CDR1 SNHLY, CDR2 FYNNEI. This chain's CDR3 is CASRVGQVNQPQHF. CDR3 coding DNA: TGTGCCAGCAGGGTCGGACAGGTCAATCAGCCCCAGCATTTT. Full variable domain (rest looked up from reference TRBV2 and TRBJ1-5): EPEVTQTPSHQVTQMGQEVILRCVPISNHLYFYWYRQILGQKVEFLVSFYNNEISEKSEIFDDQFSVERPDGSNFTLKIRSTKLEDSAMYFCASRVGQVNQPQHFGDGTRLSIL.